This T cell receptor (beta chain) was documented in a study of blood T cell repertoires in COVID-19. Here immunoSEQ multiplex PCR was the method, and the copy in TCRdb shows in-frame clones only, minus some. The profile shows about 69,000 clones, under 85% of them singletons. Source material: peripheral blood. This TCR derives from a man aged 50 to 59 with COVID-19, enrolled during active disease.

The CDR3 region has the DNA TGTGCCAGCAGCCCCGGGACAACCTACGAGCAGTACTTC. Amino acid sequence: CASSPGTTYEQYF. The chain is built from TRBV4-2 and TRBJ2-7, with a tentative D call TRBD1 (6 bases). Germline V gives CDR1 LGHNA, CDR2 YNFKEQ. Trimming shortened V by 4 bases and J by 2 bases, and 9 bases separated the two germline ends. The length of the CDR3 is 13 residues.